The 5 T cell receptor beta chains below all came from one sample that was sequenced in a study of blood T cell repertoires in COVID-19. Generated by immunoSEQ multiplex PCR, the TCRdb table keeps only in-frame clones and is missing some. The sample lists 60,000 to 75,000 clones; roughly 80% were seen once. Sequencing input: peripheral blood. The receptors come from a woman older than 75 with acute or convalescent COVID-19.

This clone appeared once. The V and J genes are TRBV6-5 and TRBJ1-5, with 7 bases that match TRBD1. V trimming: 5 bases; J trimming: 2 bases; junction bases outside the gene matches: 3. This CDR3 contains 14 residues. CDR1 and CDR2 from the germline V gene are MNHEY and SVGAGI. Here the CDR3 reads CASSIDRGNQPQHF. The CDR3 region has the DNA TGTGCCAGCAGTATCGACAGGGGCAATCAGCCCCAGCATTTT.

The J gene is TRBJ1-5, the V gene TRBV29-1; possibly TRBD1 for D (6 bases). CDR1 and CDR2 (germline): SQVTM, ANQGSEA. The CDR3 runs to 13 residues. The V and J ends lost 4 bases and 4 bases respectively, with 11 bases between them. As DNA, the CDR3 is TGCAGCGTTGTGGACAGTGGAAATCAGCCCCAGCATTTT. Translation: CSVVDSGNQPQHF.

This clone was observed a few times. V gene TRBV27 combines with J gene TRBJ2-3; maybe TRBD1 (6 bases). The CDR3 spans 16 residues. With 6 bases removed from V and 0 bases from J, the gap between germline ends came to 16 bases. The germline V gene encodes CDR1 MNHEY and CDR2 SMNVEV (reference sequence). DNA for the CDR3: TGTGCCAGCAGAAGGGACAAACTCCCTAGCACAGATACGCAGTATTTT. This encodes CASRRDKLPSTDTQYF.

V gene TRBV2 combines with J gene TRBJ2-5, with D possibly being TRBD1 (6 bases). This CDR3 contains 17 residues. Trimming left V 2 bases short and J 1 base short, with 17 bases between. Germline assignment: CDR1 SNHLY and CDR2 FYNNEI. The CDR3 nucleotides are TGTGCCAGCAGTGAAACCTACCCAGGGGAGATCCAAGAGACCCAGTACTTC. This codes for CASSETYPGEIQETQYF.

V is TRBV2 and J is TRBJ1-4, with 7 bases lining up with TRBD1. Germline V gene lookup returns CDR1 SNHLY and CDR2 FYNNEI. The CDR3 is made up of 15 amino acids. V lost 10 bases to trimming and J lost 0 bases; unmatched junction nucleotides: 8. The CDR3, as DNA: TGTGCCACACCCATGCAGGGGGCAACTAATGAAAAACTGTTTTTT. Translating it yields CATPMQGATNEKLFF.